The 16 T cell receptor beta chains reported below all come from one sample, sequenced in a study of stem cell transplantation in POMP-related autoinflammatory disease. The repertoire was sequenced with immunoSEQ multiplex PCR; TCRdb's copy has only in-frame clones and lacks some. This table holds some 31,000 clones, 88% found once. This sample comprised CD4+ T cells from PBMCs, obtained before stem cell transplantation. These receptors came from a human donor with POMP-related autoinflammation and immune dysregulation (PRAID).

This clone was seen a handful of times. The chain employs TRBV6-1 and TRBJ1-2, with D unresolved. V was trimmed by 1 base and J by 5 bases, leaving 5 bases between them. Germline-derived CDR1 and CDR2 are MNHNS and SASEGT. This CDR3 is 12 amino acids long. In DNA, the CDR3 is TGTGCCAGCAGTGAAGTAGGTTATGGCTACACCTTC. This gives the protein CASSEVGYGYTF.

This clone showed up just a few times. In nucleotides, the CDR3 is TGTGCCATCAGTGAAGACAGGGGGGATGAGCAGTTCTTC. It translates to CAISEDRGDEQFF. The chain joins TRBV10-3 to TRBJ2-1, with 9 bases lining up with TRBD1. Germline-derived CDR1 and CDR2 are ENHRY and SYGVKD. Trimming cost V 3 bases and J 8 bases; bases outside gene matches: 2. The CDR3 is made up of 13 amino acids.

V is TRBV6-5 and J is TRBJ1-2, with D perhaps TRBD1 (6 bases). The CDR3 has 13 residues. CDR1 and CDR2 (germline): MNHEY, SVGAGI. Trimming removed 2 bases from V and 4 bases from J, with 8 bases in between. CDR3 DNA sequence: TGTGCCAGCAGTTACGGGGACACCTATGGCTACACCTTC. It specifies CASSYGDTYGYTF.

V is TRBV6-1 and J is TRBJ1-3; the match to TRBD1 covers 8 bases. Trimming removed 7 bases from V and 8 bases from J; junction bases left unmatched: 7. CDR3 length: 13 residues. Germline V gene sequence: CDR1 MNHNS, CDR2 SASEGT. CDR3: CASTAQGAYTIYF. CDR3 DNA: TGTGCCAGCACCGCGCAGGGGGCGTACACCATATATTTT.

In DNA form, the CDR3 reads TGTGCCAGCAGCGTCGACAGGGGGGGGATCACTGAAGCTTTCTTT. Amino acids: CASSVDRGGITEAFF. V is TRBV11-2 and J is TRBJ1-1; 9 nucleotides match TRBD1. The CDR3 consists of 15 residues. Germline values: CDR1 SGHAT, CDR2 FQNNGV. Trimming removed 5 bases from V and 4 bases from J; junction bases left unmatched: 8.

CDR3 bases: TGTGCCAGTAGGATGAGCTCTGGAAACACCATATATTTT. It encodes CASRMSSGNTIYF. The chain links TRBV19 to TRBJ1-3, with no clear D. CDR3 size: 13 residues. Germline V lookup: CDR1 LNHDA, CDR2 SQIVND (reference sequence). The ends were cut back, 6 bases at V and 0 bases at J, with 6 bases in the middle. Full variable domain (missing parts from reference TRBV19 and TRBJ1-3): DGGITQSPKYLFRKEGQNVTLSCEQNLNHDAMYWYRQDPGQGLRLIYYSQIVNDFQKGDIAEGYSVSREKKESFPLTVTSAQKNPTAFYLCASRMSSGNTIYFGEGSWLTVV.

The V and J genes are TRBV18 and TRBJ2-7; D unresolved. V shed 4 bases and J shed 0 bases, with 10 bases lying between them. There are 14 residues in the CDR3. CDR1 KGHSH and CDR2 LQKENI come from the germline V gene. CDR3 sequence (DNA): TGTGCCAGCTCACAGCAGGCCCGCTCCTACGAGCAGTACTTC. Amino acids: CASSQQARSYEQYF.

The chain couples TRBV18 to TRBJ2-1; D not resolved. Germline V gene data show CDR1 as KGHSH and CDR2 as LQKENI. This CDR3 has 15 residues. Between the trimmed V and J ends, which lost 5 bases and 0 bases, there was a span of 11 bases. The CDR3 sequence: CASSSLLSSYNEQFF. As DNA, the CDR3 is TGTGCCAGCTCATCGCTTCTAAGCTCCTACAATGAGCAGTTCTTC.

V is TRBV29-1 and J is TRBJ2-3; D may be TRBD2 (5 bases). The germline V gene encodes CDR1 SQVTM and CDR2 ANQGSEA. CDR3 size: 14 residues. V shed 3 bases and J shed 0 bases, with 10 bases lying between them. The CDR3 loop reads CSVDGGFSTDTQYF. The CDR3, as DNA: TGCAGCGTTGATGGCGGGTTTAGCACAGATACGCAGTATTTT.

This chain connects TRBV4-1 to TRBJ2-7; D unclear. The germline gives CDR1 MGHRA, CDR2 YSYEKL. The CDR3 loop spans 12 amino acids. V shed 4 bases and J shed 1 base, with 5 bases lying between them. The CDR3, as DNA: TGCGCCAGCAGCCGTCCTTCCTACGAGCAGTACTTC. Amino acids: CASSRPSYEQYF.

In this sample, this clone turned up once. The chain joins TRBV7-2 to TRBJ1-5; D is undetermined. Germline CDR1 reads SGHTA; CDR2 reads FQGNSA. The CDR3 consists of 13 residues. Trimming removed 1 base from V and 5 bases from J, with 6 bases in between. DNA for the CDR3: TGTGCCAGCAGCTTAGTAAGGCATCAGCCCCAGCATTTT. This gives the protein CASSLVRHQPQHF. Combining the CDR3 with reference TRBV7-2 and TRBJ1-5 gives the whole variable domain GAGVSQSPSNKVTEKGKDVELRCDPISGHTALYWYRQSLGQGLEFLIYFQGNSAPDKSGLPSDRFSAERTGGSVSTLTIQRTQQEDSAVYLCASSLVRHQPQHFGDGTRLSIL.

The V call is TRBV15, the J call TRBJ2-1; D unclear. This CDR3 has 14 residues. Germline assignment: CDR1 LNHNV and CDR2 YYDKDF (reference sequence). The V end lost 3 bases, the J end lost 0 bases, and 6 bases lay between the germline ends. CDR3 protein: CATSSYGSYNEQFF. CDR3 in DNA: TGTGCCACCAGCAGCTATGGCTCCTACAATGAGCAGTTCTTC.

V gene TRBV7-3 combines with J gene TRBJ1-6; D is unclear. The CDR3 spans 13 residues. Trimming removed 3 bases at V and 7 bases at J, with 7 bases between. Germline CDR1 is SGHTA and CDR2 is FQGTGA. The CDR3 reads CASSLYTNSPLHF. CDR3 DNA sequence: TGTGCCAGCAGCTTGTACACAAATTCACCCCTCCACTTT.

The chain recombines TRBV5-4 with TRBJ2-1; D gene unclear. Trimming pared 2 bases from V and 0 bases from J, leaving 9 bases between. Germline V lookup: CDR1 SGHNT, CDR2 YYREEE (reference sequence). The CDR3 covers 15 residues. CDR3 sequence: CASSFPQSSYNEQFF. As DNA, the CDR3 is TGTGCCAGCAGCTTTCCCCAGAGCTCCTACAATGAGCAGTTCTTC.

This sequence joins TRBV11-2 and TRBJ1-3; D may be TRBD1 (5 bases). Germline assignment: CDR1 SGHAT and CDR2 FQNNGV. Trimming pared 10 bases from V and 3 bases from J, leaving 13 bases between. CDR3 length: 13 residues. The CDR3 DNA reads TGTGCCACCTCCAGGGCGGATGGAAACACCATATATTTT. Its protein product is CATSRADGNTIYF.

This clone was observed a single time. V and J are TRBV6-1 and TRBJ1-2; TRBD1 matches 7 bases. This CDR3 has 11 amino acids. Germline values: CDR1 MNHNS, CDR2 SASEGT. After removal of 7 bases from V and 9 bases from J, the junction contained 5 bases not matched to a gene. The CDR3 is CASTHRGSYTF. Here the CDR3 DNA reads TGTGCCAGCACCCACAGGGGAAGCTACACCTTC.